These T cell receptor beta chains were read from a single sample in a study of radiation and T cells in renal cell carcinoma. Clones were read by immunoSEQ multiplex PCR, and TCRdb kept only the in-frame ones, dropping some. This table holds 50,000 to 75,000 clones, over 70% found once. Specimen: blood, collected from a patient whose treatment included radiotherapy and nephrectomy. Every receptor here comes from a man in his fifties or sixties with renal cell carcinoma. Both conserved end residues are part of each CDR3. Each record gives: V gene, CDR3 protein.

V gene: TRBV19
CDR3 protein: CASSIAIIEAGLAKNIQYF

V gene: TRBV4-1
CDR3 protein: CASSQAEGFGTDTQYF

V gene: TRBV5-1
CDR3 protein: CASSFLLGGTSPYNEQFF

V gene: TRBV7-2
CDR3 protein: CASSTASGGSIDTQYF

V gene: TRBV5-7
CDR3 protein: CASSWDCSSYEQYF

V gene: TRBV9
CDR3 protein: CASSSPGGKGVYEQFF

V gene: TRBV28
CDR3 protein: CASSSGANVLTF

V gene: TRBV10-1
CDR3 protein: CASSEAGASTDTQYF

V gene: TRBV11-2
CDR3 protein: CASSLARPGGEKLFF

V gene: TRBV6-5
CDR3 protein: CASSSNSGDYGYTF

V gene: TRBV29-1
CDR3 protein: CSVEGQAGNTIYF

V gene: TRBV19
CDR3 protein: CASSIGQKNTEAFF

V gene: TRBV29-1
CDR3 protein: CSVPGTGSYNEQFF

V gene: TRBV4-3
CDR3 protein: CASSLRQGGINEQYF

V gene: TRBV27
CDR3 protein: CASSPLLSSGANVLTF

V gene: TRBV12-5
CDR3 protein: CASGSLATGELFF

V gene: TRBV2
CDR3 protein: CASSPFSYNSPLHF

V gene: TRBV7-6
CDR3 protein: CASSSSTGLNQPQHF

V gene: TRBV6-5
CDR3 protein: CASSRTGLSGNTIYF

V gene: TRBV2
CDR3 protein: CASTMTGVYQPQHF

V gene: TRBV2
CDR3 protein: CASSAGQGGIGELFF

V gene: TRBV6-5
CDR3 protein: CATLRGAGGEAFF

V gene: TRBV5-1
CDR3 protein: CASSLGGYFGYTF

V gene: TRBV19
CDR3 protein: CASSKSSAEGYGYTF

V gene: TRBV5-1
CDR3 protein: CASTPTGENTEAFF

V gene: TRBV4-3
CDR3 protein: CASSLRTGSTDTQYF

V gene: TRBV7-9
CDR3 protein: CASSPAEGSHEKLFF

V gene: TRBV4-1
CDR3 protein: CASSQGIGLNTEAFF

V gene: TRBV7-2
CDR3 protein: CASSLDHGSDTQYF

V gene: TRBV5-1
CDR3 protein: CASSLYGLGNTEAFF

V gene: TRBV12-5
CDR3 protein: CASGSETGNYGYTF

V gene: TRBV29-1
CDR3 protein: CSVGHLWGTDTQYF

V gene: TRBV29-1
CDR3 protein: CSGRSGGTDTQYF

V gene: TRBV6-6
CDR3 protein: CASRVEAGGYGYTF

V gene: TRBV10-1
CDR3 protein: CASSEARLYNEQFF

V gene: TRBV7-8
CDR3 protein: CASSSEGGGEQYF

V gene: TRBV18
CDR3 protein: CASSLQGADSPLHF

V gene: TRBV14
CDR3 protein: CASSQDPTTLTGAGYTF

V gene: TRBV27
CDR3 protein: CASSLDGALATNEKLFF

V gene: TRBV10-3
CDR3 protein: CAIRSDRESNQPQHF

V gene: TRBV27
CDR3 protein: CASRRGELANYGYTF

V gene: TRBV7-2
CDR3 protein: CASSFYREGGYTF

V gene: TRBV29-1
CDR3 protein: CSVETSGGADTQYF

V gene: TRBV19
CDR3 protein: CASSIDKAREQFF

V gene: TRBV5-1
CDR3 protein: CASSLVPGPQETQYF

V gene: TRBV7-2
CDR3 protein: CASSLVYDTEAFF

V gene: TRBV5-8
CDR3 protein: CASSLVPDTRGTEAFF

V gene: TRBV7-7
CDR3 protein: CASSSQPPGANTGELFF

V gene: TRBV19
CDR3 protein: CASRSGQAPTGELFF